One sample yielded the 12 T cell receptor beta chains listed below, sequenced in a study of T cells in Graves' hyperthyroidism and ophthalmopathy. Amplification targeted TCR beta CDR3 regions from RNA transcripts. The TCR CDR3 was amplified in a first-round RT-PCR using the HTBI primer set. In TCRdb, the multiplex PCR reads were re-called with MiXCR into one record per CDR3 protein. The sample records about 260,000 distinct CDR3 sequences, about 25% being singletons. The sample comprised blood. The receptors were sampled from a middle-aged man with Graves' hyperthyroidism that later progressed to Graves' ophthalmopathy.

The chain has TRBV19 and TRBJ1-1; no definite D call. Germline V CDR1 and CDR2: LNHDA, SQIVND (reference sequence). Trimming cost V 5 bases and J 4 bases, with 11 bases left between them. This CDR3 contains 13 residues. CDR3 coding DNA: TGTGCCAGTAGTCTTAGGGAACCCACTGAAGCTTTCTTT. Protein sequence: CASSLREPTEAFF.

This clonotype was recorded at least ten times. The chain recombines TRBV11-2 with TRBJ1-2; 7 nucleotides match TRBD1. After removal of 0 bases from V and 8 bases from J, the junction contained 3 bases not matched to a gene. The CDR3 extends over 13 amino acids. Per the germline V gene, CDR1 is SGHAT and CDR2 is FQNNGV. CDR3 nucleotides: TGTGCCAGCAGCTTAGACCAGGGGGACGGCTACACCTTC. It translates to CASSLDQGDGYTF. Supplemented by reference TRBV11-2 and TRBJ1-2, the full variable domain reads EAGVAQSPRYKIIEKRQSVAFWCNPISGHATLYWYQQILGQGPKLLIQFQNNGVVDDSQLPKDRFSAERLKGVDSTLKIQPAKLEDSAVYLCASSLDQGDGYTFGSGTRLTVV.

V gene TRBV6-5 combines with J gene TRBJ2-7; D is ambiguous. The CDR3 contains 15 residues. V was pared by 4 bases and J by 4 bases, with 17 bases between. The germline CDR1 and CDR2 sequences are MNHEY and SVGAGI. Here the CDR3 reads CASSSRRRPDYEQYF. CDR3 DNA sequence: TGTGCCAGCAGTTCCCGACGGCGGCCGGATTACGAGCAGTACTTC.

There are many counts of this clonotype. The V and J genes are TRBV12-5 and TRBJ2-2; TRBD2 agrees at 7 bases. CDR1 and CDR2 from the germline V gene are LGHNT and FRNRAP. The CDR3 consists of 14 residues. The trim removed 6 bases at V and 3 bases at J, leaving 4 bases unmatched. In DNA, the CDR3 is TGTGCTAGTGGCCGGGACTACGACACCGGGGAGCTGTTTTTT. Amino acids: CASGRDYDTGELFF.

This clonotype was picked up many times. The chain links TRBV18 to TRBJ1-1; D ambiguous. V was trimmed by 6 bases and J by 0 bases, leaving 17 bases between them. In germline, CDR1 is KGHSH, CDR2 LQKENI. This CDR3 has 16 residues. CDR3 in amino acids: CASSPRRERVNTEAFF. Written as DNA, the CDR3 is TGTGCCAGCTCCCCCCGGCGCGAGCGGGTGAACACTGAAGCTTTCTTT.

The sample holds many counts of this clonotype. The CDR3 region is CSVTTGTSEETQYF. The CDR3 region has the DNA TGCAGCGTTACAACCGGGACGTCGGAGGAGACCCAGTACTTC. The chain has TRBV29-1 and TRBJ2-5; D possibly matches TRBD1 or TRBD2 (5 bases each). The germline V gene has CDR1 SQVTM and CDR2 ANQGSEA. CDR3 length equals 14 residues. V lost 5 bases and J lost 5, with 18 bases in between.

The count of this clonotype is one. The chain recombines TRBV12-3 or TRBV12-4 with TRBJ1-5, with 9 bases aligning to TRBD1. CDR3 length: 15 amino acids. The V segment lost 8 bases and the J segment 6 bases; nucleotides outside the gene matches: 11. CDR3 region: CASAPADRGGQPQHF. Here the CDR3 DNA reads TGTGCCAGCGCCCCCGCGGACAGGGGTGGTCAGCCCCAGCATTTT.

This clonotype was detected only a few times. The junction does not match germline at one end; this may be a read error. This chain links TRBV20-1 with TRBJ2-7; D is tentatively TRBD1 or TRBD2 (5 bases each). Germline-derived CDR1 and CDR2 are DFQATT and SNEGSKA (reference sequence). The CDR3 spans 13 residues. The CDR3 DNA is TGCAGTGTGGGGACCCGAGCCCTTTACGAGCAGCACTTC. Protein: CSVGTRALYEQHF.

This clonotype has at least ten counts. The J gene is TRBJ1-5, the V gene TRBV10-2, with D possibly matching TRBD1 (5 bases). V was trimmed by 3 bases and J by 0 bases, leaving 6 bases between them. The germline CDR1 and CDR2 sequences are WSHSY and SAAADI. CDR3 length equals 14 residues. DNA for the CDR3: TGCGCCAGCAGTGACAGGGCTAGCAATCAGCCCCAGCATTTT. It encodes CASSDRASNQPQHF.

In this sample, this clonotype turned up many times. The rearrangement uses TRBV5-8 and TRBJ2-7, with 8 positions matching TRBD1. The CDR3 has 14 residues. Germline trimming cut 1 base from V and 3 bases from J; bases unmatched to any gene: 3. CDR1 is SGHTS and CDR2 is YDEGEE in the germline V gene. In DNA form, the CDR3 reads TGTGCCAGCAGCTTGTACAGGGGGAACTACGAGCAGTACTTC. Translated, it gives CASSLYRGNYEQYF.

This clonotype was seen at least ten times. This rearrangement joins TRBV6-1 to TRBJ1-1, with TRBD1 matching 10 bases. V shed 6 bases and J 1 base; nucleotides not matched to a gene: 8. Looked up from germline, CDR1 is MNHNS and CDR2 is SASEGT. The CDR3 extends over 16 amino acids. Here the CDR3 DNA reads TGTGCCAGCAGCCCAGACAGGGGGCTGACGAACACTGAAGCTTTCTTT. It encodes CASSPDRGLTNTEAFF.

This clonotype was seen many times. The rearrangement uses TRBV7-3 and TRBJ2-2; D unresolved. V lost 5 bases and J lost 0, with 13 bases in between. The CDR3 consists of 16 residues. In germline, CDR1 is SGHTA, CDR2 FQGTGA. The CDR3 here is CASSPHNPANTGELFF. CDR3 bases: TGTGCCAGCAGCCCTCATAACCCCGCGAACACCGGGGAGCTGTTTTTT.